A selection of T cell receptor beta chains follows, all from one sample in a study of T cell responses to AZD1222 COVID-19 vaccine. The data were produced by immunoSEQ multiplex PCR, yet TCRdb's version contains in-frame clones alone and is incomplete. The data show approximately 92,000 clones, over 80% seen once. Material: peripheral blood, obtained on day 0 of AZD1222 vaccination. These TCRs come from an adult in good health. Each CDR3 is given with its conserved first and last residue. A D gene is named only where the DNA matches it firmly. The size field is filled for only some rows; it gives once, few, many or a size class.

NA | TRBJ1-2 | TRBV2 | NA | CASSVTGRGGYTF | TGTGCCAGCAGTGTCACGGGGCGGGGAGGCTACACCTTC
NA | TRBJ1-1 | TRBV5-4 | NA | CASSFPTGADTEAFF | TGTGCCAGCAGCTTCCCTACGGGGGCGGACACTGAAGCTTTCTTT
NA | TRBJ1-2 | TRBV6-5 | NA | CASSLGGRGYTF | TGTGCCAGCAGTTTAGGGGGTAGGGGCTACACCTTC
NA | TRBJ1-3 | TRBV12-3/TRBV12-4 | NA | CATTLTSGNTIYF | TGTGCCACTACGTTAACTTCTGGAAACACCATATATTTT
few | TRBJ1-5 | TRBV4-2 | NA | CASSQADGEDQPQHF | TGTGCCAGCAGCCAAGCCGACGGGGAGGATCAGCCCCAGCATTTT
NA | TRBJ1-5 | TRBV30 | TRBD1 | CAWRHGQGSGNQPQHF | TGTGCCTGGAGGCACGGACAGGGCAGCGGCAATCAGCCCCAGCATTTT
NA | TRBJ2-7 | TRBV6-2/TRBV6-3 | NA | CASSYGHLEQYF | TGTGCCAGCAGTTACGGGCACCTCGAGCAGTACTTC
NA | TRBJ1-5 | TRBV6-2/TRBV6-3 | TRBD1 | CASSESTGGRYNQPQHF | TGTGCCAGCAGTGAGAGCACAGGGGGCCGCTACAATCAGCCCCAGCATTTT
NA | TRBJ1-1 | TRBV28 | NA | CASTVEGIEAFF | TGTGCCAGCACAGTTGAAGGGATTGAAGCTTTCTTT
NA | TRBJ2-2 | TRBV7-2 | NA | CASSLALRAGELFF | TGTGCCAGCAGCTTAGCGCTCAGGGCCGGGGAGCTGTTTTTT
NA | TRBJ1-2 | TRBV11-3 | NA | CASSSGRGISNYGYTF | TGTGCCAGCAGCTCGGGCCGGGGGATTTCTAACTATGGCTACACCTTC
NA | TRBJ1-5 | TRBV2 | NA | CASMRDSNQPQHF | TGTGCCAGCATGCGGGACAGCAATCAGCCCCAGCATTTT
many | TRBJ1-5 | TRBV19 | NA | CASSPGAEPQHF | TGTGCCAGTAGCCCAGGTGCGGAGCCCCAGCATTTT
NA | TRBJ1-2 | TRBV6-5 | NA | CASSYSIGGIFGYTF | TGTGCCAGCAGTTACTCGATAGGGGGGATATTTGGCTACACCTTC
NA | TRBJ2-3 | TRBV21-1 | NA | CASSKVGGADTQYF | TGTGCCAGCAGCAAAGTTGGGGGGGCAGATACGCAGTATTTT
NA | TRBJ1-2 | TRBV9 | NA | CASSSPGEDGYTF | TGTGCCAGCAGCTCCCCGGGCGAGGATGGCTACACCTTC
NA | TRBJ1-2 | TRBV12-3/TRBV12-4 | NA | CASSQTEVYGYTF | TGTGCCAGCAGCCAAACAGAGGTCTATGGCTACACCTTC
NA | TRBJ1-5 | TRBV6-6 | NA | CASSSGGSGQPQHF | TGTGCCAGCAGTTCCGGGGGGTCGGGGCAGCCCCAGCATTTT
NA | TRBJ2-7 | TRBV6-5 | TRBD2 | CASSYLAGGSPYEQYF | TGTGCCAGCAGTTACCTAGCGGGAGGTTCCCCCTACGAGCAGTACTTC
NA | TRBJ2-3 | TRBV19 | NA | CASSQGPDTQYF | TGTGCCAGTAGCCAGGGTCCAGATACGCAGTATTTT
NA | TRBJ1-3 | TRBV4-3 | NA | CASSPGNTIYF | TGCGCCAGCAGCCCTGGAAACACCATATATTTT
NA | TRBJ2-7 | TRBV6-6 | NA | CASLGGGPVPSYEQYF | TGTGCCTCACTTGGCGGAGGGCCTGTCCCCTCCTACGAGCAGTACTTC
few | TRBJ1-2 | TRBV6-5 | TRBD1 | CASSYSGTGGDGYTF | TGTGCCAGCAGTTACTCGGGGACAGGAGGCGATGGCTACACCTTC
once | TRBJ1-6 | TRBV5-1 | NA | CASSLGNHGNSPLHF | TGCGCCAGCAGCTTGGGAAACCACGGGAATTCACCCCTCCACTTT
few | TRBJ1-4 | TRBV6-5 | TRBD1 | CATHGTVNEKLFF | TGTGCCACGCACGGGACAGTTAATGAAAAACTGTTTTTT
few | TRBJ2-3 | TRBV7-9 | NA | CASSPSATDTQYF | TGTGCCAGCAGCCCCTCAGCGACAGATACGCAGTATTTT
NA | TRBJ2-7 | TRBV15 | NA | CATSRRDLSYEQYF | TGTGCCACCAGCAGAAGGGACTTAAGCTACGAGCAGTACTTC
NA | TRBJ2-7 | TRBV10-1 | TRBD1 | CASSQPGQRSYEQYF | TGCGCCAGCAGTCAACCGGGACAGCGGTCCTACGAGCAGTACTTC
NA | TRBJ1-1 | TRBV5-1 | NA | CASSSGGFAEAFF | TGCGCCAGCAGCTCTGGCGGCTTCGCTGAAGCTTTCTTT
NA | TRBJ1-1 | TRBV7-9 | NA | CASSDYRENTEAFF | TGTGCCAGCAGCGATTACAGGGAGAACACTGAAGCTTTCTTT
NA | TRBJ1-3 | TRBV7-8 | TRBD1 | CASSLALTGVGNTIYF | TGTGCCAGCAGCTTAGCGCTCACAGGGGTTGGAAACACCATATATTTT
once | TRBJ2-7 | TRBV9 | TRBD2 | CASSVGLAGGEQYF | TGTGCCAGCAGCGTAGGTCTAGCGGGAGGCGAGCAGTACTTC
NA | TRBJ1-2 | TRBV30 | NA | CAWRLQGTYGYTF | TGTGCCTGGAGGCTACAGGGCACCTATGGCTACACCTTC
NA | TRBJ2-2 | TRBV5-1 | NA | CASSLAAHRDTGELFF | TGCGCCAGCAGCTTGGCCGCGCACCGGGACACCGGGGAGCTGTTTTTT
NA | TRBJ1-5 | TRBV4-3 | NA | CASSQDQQGNQPQHF | TGCGCCAGCAGCCAAGATCAGCAGGGCAATCAGCCCCAGCATTTT
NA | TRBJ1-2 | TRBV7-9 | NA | CASSLANARGYTF | TGTGCCAGCAGCTTAGCAAACGCCAGAGGCTACACCTTC
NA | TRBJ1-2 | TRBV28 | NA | CASSPGRDGYTF | TGTGCCAGCAGTCCCGGTCGGGATGGCTACACCTTC
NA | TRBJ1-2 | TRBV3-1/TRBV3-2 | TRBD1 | CASSYRGKGGYTF | TGTGCCAGCAGCTACAGGGGAAAGGGAGGCTACACCTTC
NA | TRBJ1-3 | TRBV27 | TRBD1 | CASSSGTGYGNTIYF | TGTGCCAGCAGTTCCGGGACAGGGTACGGAAACACCATATATTTT
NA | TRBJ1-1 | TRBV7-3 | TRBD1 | CASSASDRVSQAFF | TGTGCCAGCAGCGCATCGGACAGGGTATCCCAAGCTTTCTTT
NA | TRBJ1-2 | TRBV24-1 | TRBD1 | CATSDRATMGYTF | TGTGCCACCTCTGACAGGGCGACTATGGGTTACACCTTC
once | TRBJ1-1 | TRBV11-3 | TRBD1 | CASSSGQGSTEAFF | TGTGCCAGCAGCTCAGGACAGGGGAGCACTGAAGCTTTCTTT
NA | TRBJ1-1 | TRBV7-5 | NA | CARSCPPGTGSEAFF | TGTGCCAGAAGCTGTCCCCCCGGGACAGGGAGTGAAGCTTTCTTT
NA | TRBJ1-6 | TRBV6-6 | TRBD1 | CASSRDSTESSYNSPLHF | TGTGCCAGCAGTCGGGACAGCACTGAAAGCTCCTATAATTCACCCCTCCACTTT
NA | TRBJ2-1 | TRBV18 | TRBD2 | CASSPMGGGSYNEQFF | TGTGCCAGCTCACCAATGGGCGGGGGGTCCTACAATGAGCAGTTCTTC
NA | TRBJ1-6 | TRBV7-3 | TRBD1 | CASSLGDRGSPLHF | TGTGCCAGCAGCCTAGGGGACAGAGGTTCACCCCTCCACTTT
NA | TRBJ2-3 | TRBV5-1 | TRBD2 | CASGLGGGPPDTQYF | TGCGCCAGCGGTCTCGGGGGAGGGCCCCCCGATACGCAGTATTTT
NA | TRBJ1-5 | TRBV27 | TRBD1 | CASSMGQPGNQPQHF | TGTGCCAGCAGTATGGGACAGCCGGGCAATCAGCCCCAGCATTTT
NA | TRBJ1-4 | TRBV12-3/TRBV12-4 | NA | CASSLNKGTWFF | TGTGCCAGCAGCTTAAACAAAGGGACGTGGTTTTTT
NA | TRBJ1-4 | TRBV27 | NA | CASSLSKGGKEKLFF | TGTGCCAGCAGTTTATCGAAGGGGGGGAAAGAAAAACTGTTTTTT
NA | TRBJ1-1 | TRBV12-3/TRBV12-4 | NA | CASRSPGREAFF | TGTGCCAGCAGGTCCCCGGGCCGTGAAGCTTTCTTT
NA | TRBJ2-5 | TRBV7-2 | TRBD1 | CASRSRQGITETQYF | TGTGCCAGCAGAAGTAGACAGGGGATCACGGAGACCCAGTACTTC
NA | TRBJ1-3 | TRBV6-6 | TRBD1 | CASSAGQGAAGNTIYF | TGTGCCAGCAGCGCCGGACAGGGGGCTGCTGGAAACACCATATATTTT
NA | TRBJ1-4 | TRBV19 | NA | CASSPRGRFNEKLFF | TGTGCCAGTAGTCCCCGGGGACGGTTTAATGAAAAACTGTTTTTT
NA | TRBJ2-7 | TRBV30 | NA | CAWKTGPYEQYF | TGTGCCTGGAAAACTGGGCCCTACGAGCAGTACTTC
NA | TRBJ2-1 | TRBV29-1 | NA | CSVEVQAQLVDEQFF | TGCAGCGTTGAAGTTCAAGCGCAGCTGGTGGATGAGCAGTTCTTC
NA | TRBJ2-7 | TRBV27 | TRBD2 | CARSRVSASGFYEQYF | TGTGCCAGATCGCGGGTCTCGGCTAGCGGATTCTACGAGCAGTACTTC